Each of the 4 T cell receptor beta chains below was sequenced from the same sample in a study of cytomegalovirus exposure and HLA in healthy donors. Method: immunoSEQ multiplex PCR; TCRdb's copy keeps in-frame clones and lacks some. The sample contains some 150,000 clones, roughly 86% of which appear only once. The sample consisted of PBMCs. The receptors come from a man between 18 and 35 years old in good health and CMV-seropositive.

The chain has TRBV2 and TRBJ2-2; 7 bases map to TRBD1. Per germline, CDR1 SNHLY and CDR2 FYNNEI. V shed 5 bases, J shed 4 bases, and the junction held 7 bases outside the gene matches. CDR3 size: 15 residues. Written as DNA, the CDR3 is TGTGCCAGCAGTAGACAGGGAGTAGGCACCGGGGAGCTGTTTTTT. Its protein is CASSRQGVGTGELFF. Using reference TRBV2 and TRBJ2-2 for the parts outside the CDR3, the full variable domain is EPEVTQTPSHQVTQMGQEVILRCVPISNHLYFYWYRQILGQKVEFLVSFYNNEISEKSEIFDDQFSVERPDGSNFTLKIRSTKLEDSAMYFCASSRQGVGTGELFFGEGSRLTVL.

J is TRBJ2-1 and V is TRBV30, with a tentative D call TRBD2 (6 bases). The germline gives CDR1 GTSNPN, CDR2 SVGIG (reference sequence). The CDR3 has 15 amino acids. Trimming removed 4 bases from V and 7 bases from J, with 20 bases in between. This CDR3 reads CAWMIRSGWRNEQFF. CDR3 nucleotide sequence: TGTGCCTGGATGATCCGAAGCGGGTGGAGGAATGAGCAGTTCTTC.

The chain employs TRBV6-6 and TRBJ2-1; D is ambiguous. Per the germline V gene, CDR1 is MNHNY and CDR2 is SVGAGI (reference sequence). V lost 2 bases, J lost 8 bases, and 10 bases lay in between. The CDR3 spans 13 residues. The CDR3 sequence is CASSYPPGHEQFF. CDR3 bases: TGTGCCAGCAGTTACCCCCCAGGTCATGAGCAGTTCTTC.

The table lists this clone with a count of one. The V call is TRBV6-5, the J call TRBJ1-4; 7 positions agree with TRBD1. Germline V CDR1 and CDR2: MNHEY, SVGAGI. The V segment lost 0 bases and the J segment 7 bases; nucleotides outside the gene matches: 5. The CDR3 covers 15 residues. CDR3 amino acids: CASSYSRQGVEKLFF. The CDR3 nucleotides are TGTGCCAGCAGTTACTCGCGGCAGGGGGTTGAAAAACTGTTTTTT.